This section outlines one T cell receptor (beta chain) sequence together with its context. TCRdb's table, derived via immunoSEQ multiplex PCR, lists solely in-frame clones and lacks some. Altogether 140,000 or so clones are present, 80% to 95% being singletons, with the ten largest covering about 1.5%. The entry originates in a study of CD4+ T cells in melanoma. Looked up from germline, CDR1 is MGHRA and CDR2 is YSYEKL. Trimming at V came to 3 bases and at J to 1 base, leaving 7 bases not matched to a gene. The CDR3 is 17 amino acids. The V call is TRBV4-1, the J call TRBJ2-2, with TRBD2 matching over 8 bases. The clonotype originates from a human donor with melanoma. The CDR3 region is CASSHPFRGGNTGELFF. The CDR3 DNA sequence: TGCGCCAGCAGCCATCCCTTTCGGGGGGGGAACACCGGGGAGCTGTTTTTT.